The 24 T cell receptor beta chains listed next were all sequenced from one sample in a study of CXCR3-negative and CXCR3-positive naive CD8 T cells (dated by TCRdb to about 2019). These reads were obtained on a NextSeq 550. The Human TCR Profiling Kit (MiLaboratory) was used to prepare UMI-labeled 5' RACE TRB cDNA libraries. TCRdb reprocessed the sequencing reads and holds a single record per CDR3 protein sequence, with no DNA. The table kept for this sample lists 50,000 to 65,000 distinct CDR3 sequences. The top ten clonotypes cover around 24% of the sample. Material: memory CD8+ T cells from blood. The cell subset or site label here, explained by the study, means: conventional CD8+ memory T cells (TMEM), sorted as controls. Receptor source: a human donor in good health. Some clones in this sample may be carry-over from other donors' samples.

V is TRBV12-3 or TRBV12-4 and J is TRBJ2-5; TCRdb outputs TRBD2, but without DNA this stays unchecked. The CDR3 covers 22 residues. CDR3 in amino acids: CASSFIGDTFSLAGDDQGTQYF.

This rearrangement joins TRBV29-1 to TRBJ2-1; TCRdb calls TRBD2, which cannot be checked without DNA. The CDR3 totals 14 residues. Germline CDR1 SQVTM, CDR2 ANQGSEA. The CDR3 is CSVELARGGNEQFF.

The gene calls are TRBV27 and TRBJ2-7; TCRdb's assignment of TRBD1 cannot be checked, as there is no DNA. This CDR3 is 13 amino acids long. Germline V gives CDR1 MNHEY, CDR2 SMNVEV (reference sequence). Here the CDR3 reads CASSPGTGYEQYF.

This chain links TRBV6-2 or TRBV6-3 with TRBJ1-2; TCRdb picks TRBD1, but there is no DNA to check that call. The length of the CDR3 is 15 residues. Germline V gives CDR1 MNHEY, CDR2 SVGEGT. CDR3 sequence reads: CASRPSTGGGYGYTF.

The chain employs TRBV29-1 and TRBJ2-1; TCRdb names TRBD2, which stays unverified in the absence of DNA. From germline, CDR1 is SQVTM and CDR2 ANQGSEA. The CDR3 has 15 amino acids. CDR3 amino acids: CSVEVYQREGYEQFF.

The CDR3 sequence is CASSHIGSAYEQYF. The V gene is TRBV4-2, the J gene TRBJ2-7; with no DNA, the TCRdb D assignment of TRBD1 cannot be verified. The CDR3 is 14 residues long. The germline V gene encodes CDR1 LGHNA and CDR2 YNFKEQ.

J is TRBJ1-2 and V is TRBV4-1; the D call of TRBD1 rests on TCRdb alone, since no DNA is present to check it. The germline CDR1 and CDR2 sequences are MGHRA and YSYEKL. This CDR3 spans 17 amino acids. CDR3 amino acids: CASSQFRAGTGYYGYTF.

The V call is TRBV5-6, the J call TRBJ2-1; the D call from TCRdb, TRBD2, cannot be confirmed without DNA. CDR1 is SGHDT and CDR2 is YYEEEE in the germline V gene. The CDR3 runs to 17 residues. CDR3 loop: CASSFRTSGLLYNEQFF. Looking up the rest from reference TRBV5-6 and TRBJ2-1 gives the full variable domain: DAGVTQSPTHLIKTRGQQVTLRCSPKSGHDTVSWYQQALGQGPQFIFQYYEEEERQRGNFPDRFSGHQFPNYSSELNVNALLLGDSALYLCASSFRTSGLLYNEQFFGPGTRLTVL.

This rearrangement joins TRBV5-6 to TRBJ2-1; the TCRdb D gene call, TRBD1, has no DNA to confirm it. The CDR3 contains 14 residues. Germline CDR1 reads SGHDT; CDR2 reads YYEEEE. CDR3: CASSLVGAYNEQFF.

The rearrangement uses TRBV15 and TRBJ2-1; TCRdb indicates TRBD2, and absent DNA this call remains unverified. In germline, CDR1 is LNHNV, CDR2 YYDKDF (reference sequence). This CDR3 spans 16 amino acids. The CDR3: CATSRGVVAGNNEQFF.

This CDR3 reads CASSPTLAGGYEQYF. V usage is TRBV11-2 and J usage is TRBJ2-7; TCRdb's D gene call, TRBD2, goes unchecked for lack of DNA. CDR1 and CDR2 (germline): SGHAT, FQNNGV. This CDR3 is 15 amino acids long.

The chain is built from TRBV20-1 and TRBJ2-7; TCRdb lists TRBD2, though no DNA is available to test this call. This CDR3 is built from 16 residues. CDR1 is DFQATT, CDR2 SNEGSKA, per germline (reference sequence). CDR3 amino acids: CSARRDLLAGSDEQYF.

J is TRBJ2-7 and V is TRBV20-1; there is no DNA to check the TCRdb D call of TRBD2. CDR3 length equals 15 residues. Germline values: CDR1 DFQATT, CDR2 SNEGSKA (reference sequence). The CDR3 region is CSARGTSGETYEQYF.

The CDR3 sequence is CASSLLTSTGETQYF. The chain combines TRBV6-1 with TRBJ2-5; TCRdb picks TRBD2, but there is no DNA to check that call. Germline V lookup: CDR1 MNHNS, CDR2 SASEGT. The CDR3 length is 15 residues.

V is TRBV15 and J is TRBJ2-5; TCRdb lists TRBD1, though no DNA is available to test this call. This CDR3 contains 12 residues. Germline-derived CDR1 and CDR2 are LNHNV and YYDKDF (reference sequence). The chain's CDR3 is CATSSAPDGEYF.

This chain connects TRBV10-3 to TRBJ1-4. In germline, CDR1 is ENHRY, CDR2 SYGVKD. This CDR3 has 13 amino acids. The CDR3 loop is CAISQGANEKLFF.

The chain employs TRBV30 and TRBJ1-1. CDR1 and CDR2 (germline): GTSNPN, SVGIG (reference sequence). There are 13 residues in the CDR3. CDR3 loop: CAWSPGMNTEAFF.

This chain joins TRBV11-2 and TRBJ2-7. The CDR3 is made up of 16 amino acids. Germline CDR1 and CDR2: SGHAT and FQNNGV. The CDR3 is CASSLFREKDLYEQYF.

The chain uses TRBV4-1 and TRBJ2-7. This CDR3 spans 13 amino acids. CDR1 is MGHRA and CDR2 is YSYEKL in the germline V gene. This CDR3 is CASSQGYLDEQYF.

This chain's CDR3 is CSARDEPGPYNEQFF. This rearrangement joins TRBV20-1 to TRBJ2-1. The CDR3 length is 15 residues. In germline, CDR1 is DFQATT, CDR2 SNEGSKA (reference sequence).

This chain connects TRBV15 to TRBJ2-2; TCRdb selects TRBD2, and the lack of DNA leaves this call unchecked. The CDR3 runs to 15 residues. Germline CDR1 is LNHNV and CDR2 is YYDKDF (reference sequence). The CDR3 loop is CATSRERGGPGELFF.

The J gene is TRBJ1-1, the V gene TRBV5-1; as DNA is missing, the TRBD1 call by TCRdb cannot be tested. The V gene's germline CDR1 is SGHRS and CDR2 YFSETQ. The CDR3 has 15 amino acids. CDR3 sequence reads: CASRAGTEQNTEAFF.

This rearrangement joins TRBV19 to TRBJ1-4; TCRdb picks TRBD1, but there is no DNA to check that call. The CDR3 covers 15 residues. CDR1 LNHDA and CDR2 SQIVND come from the germline V gene (reference sequence). The CDR3 spells CASSIGPGADEKLFF.

The V gene is TRBV5-1, the J gene TRBJ2-7. There are 15 residues in the CDR3. Germline V gives CDR1 SGHRS, CDR2 YFSETQ. The CDR3 protein is CASRPDGSRTYEQYF.